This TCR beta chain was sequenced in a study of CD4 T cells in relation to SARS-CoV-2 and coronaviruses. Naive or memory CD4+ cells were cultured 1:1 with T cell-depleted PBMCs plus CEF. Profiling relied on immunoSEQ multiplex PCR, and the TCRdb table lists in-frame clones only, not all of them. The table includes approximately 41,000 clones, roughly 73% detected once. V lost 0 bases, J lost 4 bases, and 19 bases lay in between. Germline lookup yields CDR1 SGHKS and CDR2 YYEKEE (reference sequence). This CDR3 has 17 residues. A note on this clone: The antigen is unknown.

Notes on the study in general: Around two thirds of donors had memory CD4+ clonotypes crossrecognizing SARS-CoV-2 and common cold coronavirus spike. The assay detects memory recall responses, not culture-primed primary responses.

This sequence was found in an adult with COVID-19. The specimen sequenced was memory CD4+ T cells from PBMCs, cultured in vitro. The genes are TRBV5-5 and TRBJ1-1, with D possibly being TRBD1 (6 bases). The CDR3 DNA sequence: TGTGCCAGCAGCTTGGAGGGATTGGGGGCGGGTTTCACTGAAGCTTTCTTT. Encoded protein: CASSLEGLGAGFTEAFF.